The source of this T cell receptor (beta chain) is a study of control samples from healthy donors and cancer patients. The V gene's germline CDR1 is LGHDT and CDR2 YNNKEL (reference sequence). Trimming left V 6 bases short and J 0 bases short, with 23 bases between. The CDR3 totals 19 residues. Sequencing used immunoSEQ multiplex PCR; TCRdb keeps in-frame clones, though not all of them. The repertoire includes tens of thousands of clones, about 94% of them detected once, and approximately 3% sits in the top ten. The sequenced sample consisted of blood. The receptor was isolated from a woman aged 25 to 39 in good health. V and J are TRBV3-1 (or the pseudogene TRBV3-2) and TRBJ2-2; either TRBD1 or TRBD2 may supply D (6 bases each). CDR3 residues: CASRSLGVGGHTNTGELFF. As DNA, the CDR3 is TGTGCCAGCAGATCACTCGGGGTCGGGGGCCATACGAACACCGGGGAGCTGTTTTTT.